One TCR beta chain is described in this entry. The V end was cut by 6 bases, the J end by 3 bases, with 28 bases between. The germline gives CDR1 SGHKS, CDR2 YYEKEE (reference sequence). The CDR3 runs to 19 residues. These data are taken from a study of control samples from healthy donors and cancer patients. Generated by immunoSEQ multiplex PCR, the TCRdb table keeps only in-frame clones and is missing some. The table has approximately 82,000 clones, 93% seen once. The sequencing sample was made of PBMCs. This clonotype was obtained from a woman aged 35 to 49 with lung cancer. The V call is TRBV5-5, the J call TRBJ2-1, with D perhaps TRBD1 or TRBD2 (6 bases each). CDR3: CASTPRGPLTGAGYNEQFF. The DNA for the CDR3 is TGTGCCAGCACCCCTCGAGGTCCACTGACGGGGGCTGGCTACAATGAGCAGTTCTTC.